Described below is a single T cell receptor (beta chain) sequence and its context. Its target is unknown. The second PCR ran 7 to 11 cycles with a sample-barcoded 5' primer and J-beta primers. At least 2.5 million CDR3-containing paired-end reads were obtained per sample. TCRdb called the 5' RACE reads again in MiXCR, with one record for every CDR3 protein. This repertoire shows hundreds of thousands of distinct CDR3 sequences, about 21% found once; its top ten account for roughly 3.6%. V was shortened by 2 bases and J by 10 bases, with 11 bases between the two germline ends. The germline CDR1 and CDR2 sequences are SQVTM and ANQGSEA. CDR3 length equals 11 residues. Individuals who donated were healthy Caucasians from Russia aged roughly 6 to 90. The sample originates from a study of blood T cells in healthy people across ages. In the study overall: About one barcoded beta molecule per two T cells was captured by template switching.

Study-level results: Among T cells, TCR beta diversity per million cells dropped roughly linearly as age rose.

The chain carries TRBV29-1 and TRBJ1-1; D gene uncertain. Sequenced input: blood. This clonotype was obtained from a man in his 70s in good health. In nucleotides, the CDR3 is TGCAGCGTTGAATCCGGGGTAGGAGCTTTCTTT. Translated: CSVESGVGAFF.